The text below deals with one T cell receptor (beta chain). The data derive from a study of cytomegalovirus exposure and HLA in healthy donors. It was with 60 Vbeta and 13 Jbeta primers that the PCR ran. Using immunoSEQ multiplex PCR, the repertoire was profiled, and TCRdb retains in-frame clones only, with some absent. In the table there are about 82,000 clones, about 77% of which are singletons. This TCR derives from a man over 45 in good health and CMV-seronegative. The sample comprised PBMCs.

The CDR3 DNA reads as TGTGCCAGCTCACGCGAAGCGGGCCCCTACAATGAGCAGTTCTTC. It specifies CASSREAGPYNEQFF. V is TRBV18 and J is TRBJ2-1; possible D gene TRBD2, 6 bases. This CDR3 contains 15 residues. V was clipped by 4 bases and J by 2 bases, with 12 bases between them. Germline CDR1 is KGHSH and CDR2 is LQKENI.